This T cell receptor (beta chain) was identified in a study of cytomegalovirus exposure and HLA in healthy donors. Study-wide findings and caveats: A missense variant in DCLRE1C was later tied to TCR beta V- and J-gene trimming.

The CDR3 covers 15 residues. CDR1 is MDHEN, CDR2 SYDVKM, per germline. PCR was performed using 60 Vbeta and 13 Jbeta primers. Data came from immunoSEQ multiplex PCR; TCRdb stores just in-frame clones and leaves some out. In the table there are more than 95,000 clones, over 75% of which are singletons. This clone was recorded a few times. Its antigen is not identified. Sequenced material: PBMCs. The sequence was obtained from a woman between 40 and 55 years old in good health and CMV-seropositive. The V gene is TRBV28, the J gene TRBJ2-4; 12 bases fit TRBD1. Here the CDR3 reads CAIRGTGGRGNIQYF. DNA for the CDR3: TGTGCTATAAGGGGGACAGGGGGCAGAGGAAACATTCAGTACTTC.